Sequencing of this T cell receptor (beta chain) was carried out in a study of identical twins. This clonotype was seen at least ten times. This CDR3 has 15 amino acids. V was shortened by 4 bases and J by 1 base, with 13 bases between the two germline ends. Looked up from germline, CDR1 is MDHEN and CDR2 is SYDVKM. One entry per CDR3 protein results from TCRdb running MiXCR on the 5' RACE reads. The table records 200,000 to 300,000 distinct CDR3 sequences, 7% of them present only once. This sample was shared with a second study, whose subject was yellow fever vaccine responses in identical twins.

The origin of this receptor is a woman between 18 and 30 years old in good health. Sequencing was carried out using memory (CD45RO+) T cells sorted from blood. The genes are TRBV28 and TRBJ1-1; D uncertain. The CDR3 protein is CASSSGQATNTEAFF. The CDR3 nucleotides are TGTGCCAGCAGTTCCGGTCAGGCGACGAACACTGAAGCTTTCTTT.